A selection of T cell receptor beta chains follows, all from one sample in a study of shared clonotypes between healthy human individuals. Clones were read by immunoSEQ multiplex PCR, and TCRdb kept only the in-frame ones, dropping some. The sample records nearly 500,000 clones, 76% being singletons. The sequenced sample consisted of PBMCs. The receptor set was obtained from a woman aged 40 to 50 in good health. Some clones in this sample may be carry-over from other donors' samples. The CDR3 runs from the conserved cysteine through the conserved F or W. A D gene is named only where the DNA matches it firmly. Rows give clone size only sometimes, using once, few, many, or a class for an expanded clone.

j_call,v_call,clone_size,cdr3_length,d_call,cdr3_aa,cdr3_nt
TRBJ2-1,TRBV7-2,-,15,-,CASSAGPGGSNEQFF,TGTGCCAGCAGCGCGGGACCTGGGGGTTCTAATGAGCAGTTCTTC
TRBJ2-1,TRBV7-1,-,16,TRBD1,CASSPDRVSHYNEQFF,TGTGCCAGCAGCCCGGACAGGGTTTCCCACTATAATGAGCAGTTCTTC
TRBJ1-5,TRBV28,-,14,-,CASSLLAANQPQHF,TGTGCCAGCAGTTTACTGGCAGCCAATCAGCCCCAGCATTTT
TRBJ2-2,TRBV28,-,16,TRBD2,CASTVPETSGTGELFF,TGTGCCAGCACTGTCCCCGAGACTAGCGGAACCGGGGAGCTGTTTTTT
TRBJ2-1,TRBV5-1,-,13,-,CASSLGSGNEQFF,TGCGCCAGCAGCTTGGGATCGGGAAATGAGCAGTTCTTC
TRBJ2-2,TRBV27,once,16,-,CASSPRVVEGTGELFF,TGTGCCAGCAGTCCGAGAGTCGTTGAGGGCACCGGGGAGCTGTTTTTT
TRBJ2-1,TRBV7-3,-,16,-,CASSKSDGGKVNEQFF,TGTGCCAGCAGCAAGTCAGACGGCGGGAAGGTCAATGAGCAGTTCTTC
TRBJ2-2,TRBV2,-,13,-,CASSEEVTGELFF,TGTGCCAGCAGTGAAGAGGTCACCGGGGAGCTGTTTTTT
TRBJ2-1,TRBV5-4,-,14,-,CASSLYGSYNEQFF,TGTGCCAGCAGCTTGTATGGCTCCTACAATGAGCAGTTCTTC
TRBJ1-1,TRBV5-4,-,15,-,CASSFRTRGNTEAFF,TGTGCCAGCAGCTTCCGGACTCGAGGGAACACTGAAGCTTTCTTT
TRBJ2-3,TRBV7-8,many,13,-,CASSSQGQDTQYF,TGTGCCAGCAGCTCTCAGGGACAAGATACGCAGTATTTT
TRBJ2-7,TRBV9,-,17,TRBD2,CASSVAPSGVGTYEQYF,TGTGCCAGCAGCGTAGCCCCTAGCGGAGTTGGTACCTACGAGCAGTACTTC
TRBJ2-1,TRBV13,-,16,TRBD2,CASSLGLAVGSNEQFF,TGTGCCAGCAGCTTAGGCCTAGCGGTCGGATCCAATGAGCAGTTCTTC
TRBJ2-4,TRBV28,-,16,-,CASSVQGGSAKNIQYF,TGTGCCAGCAGTGTACAGGGAGGTTCCGCCAAAAACATTCAGTACTTC
TRBJ1-1,TRBV29-1,-,13,-,CSAEGGLNTEAFF,TGCAGCGCCGAGGGGGGGTTGAACACTGAAGCTTTCTTT
TRBJ2-7,TRBV7-2,-,16,-,CASSLGSGGTGYEQYF,TGTGCCAGCAGCTTAGGGAGTGGCGGGACGGGTTACGAGCAGTACTTC
TRBJ1-1,TRBV11-2,-,13,-,CASSLSINTEAFF,TGTGCCAGCAGCTTAAGTATTAACACTGAAGCTTTCTTT
TRBJ2-2,TRBV15,-,14,-,CATSRGLNTGELFF,TGTGCCACCAGCAGAGGTCTGAACACCGGGGAGCTGTTTTTT
TRBJ1-1,TRBV6-1,-,15,-,CASSEGKGLNTEAFF,TGTGCCAGCAGTGAAGGTAAAGGCCTAAACACTGAAGCTTTCTTT
TRBJ1-1,TRBV5-1,-,14,-,CASSSITGNTEAFF,TGCGCCAGCAGCTCAATAACAGGGAACACTGAAGCTTTCTTT
TRBJ2-3,TRBV5-4,once,15,TRBD2,CASSPTSGGTDTQYF,TGTGCCAGCAGCCCTACTAGCGGGGGCACAGATACGCAGTATTTT
TRBJ2-6,TRBV29-1,few,15,-,CSEEVGAPGANVLTF,TGCAGCGAGGAGGTAGGGGCCCCCGGGGCCAACGTCCTGACTTTC
TRBJ2-7,TRBV30,few,13,TRBD1,CAWAETGGDEQYF,TGTGCCTGGGCTGAGACAGGGGGGGACGAGCAGTACTTC
TRBJ2-3,TRBV11-2,-,15,-,CASSTQAGSTDTQYF,TGTGCCAGCAGCACACAGGCAGGGTCGACAGATACGCAGTATTTT
TRBJ2-1,TRBV9,-,18,-,CASSAGTSRKRSYNEQFF,TGTGCCAGCAGCGCAGGGACAAGTCGTAAACGCTCCTACAATGAGCAGTTCTTC
TRBJ2-5,TRBV25-1,-,12,-,CAGSEFWSQQYF,TGTGCCGGCAGTGAATTCTGGTCACAGCAGTACTTC
TRBJ2-7,TRBV23-1,-,14,-,CASSQSTRNYEQYF,TGCGCCAGCAGTCAATCAACAAGAAACTACGAGCAGTACTTC
TRBJ2-5,TRBV9,-,13,-,CASSVRGQETQYF,TGTGCCAGCAGCGTGAGGGGGCAAGAGACCCAGTACTTC
TRBJ2-7,TRBV18,-,14,-,CASSPTQSSYEQYF,TGTGCCAGCTCACCTACTCAAAGCTCCTACGAGCAGTACTTC
TRBJ2-3,TRBV4-2,-,12,-,CASSQNRDTQYF,TGTGCCAGCAGCCAAAACCGGGATACGCAGTATTTT
TRBJ2-1,TRBV6-1,-,14,TRBD2,CASGVAGGYNEQFF,TGTGCCAGCGGGGTGGCGGGAGGGTACAATGAGCAGTTCTTC
TRBJ2-1,TRBV15,-,15,-,CATSKLVSSYNEQFF,TGTGCCACCAGCAAACTTGTGAGCTCCTACAATGAGCAGTTCTTC
TRBJ2-7,TRBV5-1,-,15,-,CASSLGSTDLRVQYF,TGCGCCAGCAGCTTGGGATCGACAGACCTACGAGTGCAGTACTTC
TRBJ1-5,TRBV2,-,16,-,CASSEGYRSWNQPQHF,TGTGCCAGCAGTGAAGGGTATCGGTCGTGGAATCAGCCCCAGCATTTT
TRBJ1-4,TRBV6-6,-,14,TRBD1,CASTPTGVYEKLFF,TGTGCCAGCACCCCGACAGGGGTGTACGAAAAACTGTTTTTT
TRBJ2-1,TRBV6-1,-,12,TRBD2,CASTLAGVEQFF,TGTGCCAGCACACTAGCGGGAGTGGAGCAGTTCTTC
TRBJ2-3,TRBV29-1,few,12,TRBD2,CSAVAGADTQYF,TGCAGCGCCGTAGCGGGAGCAGATACGCAGTATTTT
TRBJ1-2,TRBV2,-,13,-,CASRLTGYYGYTF,TGTGCCAGCAGATTGACAGGTTACTATGGCTACACCTTC
TRBJ1-1,TRBV6-5,few,15,-,CASSYSRGRDTEAFF,TGTGCCAGCAGTTACTCTCGGGGTAGGGACACTGAAGCTTTCTTT
TRBJ2-2,TRBV7-2,-,12,-,CASSFGPGELFF,TGTGCCAGCAGCTTCGGCCCGGGGGAGCTGTTTTTT
TRBJ1-5,TRBV6-1,-,15,TRBD1,CASLGDRGVSGAQHF,TGTGCCAGTCTGGGGGACAGGGGGGTTTCAGGGGCCCAGCATTTT
TRBJ1-6,TRBV7-9,-,15,-,CASSVTGFYNSPLHF,TGTGCCAGCAGCGTAACGGGGTTCTATAATTCACCCCTCCACTTT
TRBJ1-6,TRBV7-2,many,15,-,CASSPVPVFNSPLHF,TGTGCCAGCAGTCCCGTGCCAGTTTTTAATTCACCCCTCCACTTT
TRBJ1-3,TRBV30,few,14,-,CAWSRGGDINTIYF,TGTGCCTGGAGCCGCGGGGGAGATATAAACACCATATATTTT
TRBJ2-7,TRBV15,-,15,-,CATSRDFGSIYEQYF,TGTGCCACCAGCAGAGATTTCGGGAGTATCTACGAGCAGTACTTC
TRBJ1-2,TRBV28,-,17,TRBD1,CASSFGDGGDRRYGYTF,TGTGCCAGCAGTTTCGGGGATGGGGGGGACAGGAGATATGGCTACACCTTC
TRBJ2-2,TRBV6-1,few,13,TRBD1,CASSTGDAGELFF,TGTGCCAGCAGCACAGGGGACGCCGGGGAGCTGTTTTTT
TRBJ1-2,TRBV9,-,16,TRBD1,CASSVASQGAPYGYTF,TGTGCCAGCAGCGTAGCCTCTCAGGGGGCACCCTATGGCTACACCTTC
TRBJ1-1,TRBV5-1,few,18,-,CASSLAPPGRLGNTEAFF,TGCGCCAGCAGCTTGGCCCCCCCGGGGAGACTTGGGAACACTGAAGCTTTCTTT
TRBJ2-2,TRBV6-4,many,16,TRBD2,CASSVLAGGDTGELFF,TGTGCCAGCAGTGTTCTAGCGGGAGGTGATACCGGGGAGCTGTTTTTT
TRBJ2-7,TRBV5-4,-,14,-,CASSRAGVVGEQYF,TGTGCCAGCAGCCGCGCTGGGGTGGTCGGCGAGCAGTACTTC
TRBJ2-7,TRBV6-1,-,15,TRBD2,CASSSRGGQGYEQYF,TGTGCCAGCAGCTCGCGGGGGGGGCAGGGCTACGAGCAGTACTTC
TRBJ1-1,TRBV10-2,-,14,-,CASSDRERSTEAFF,TGCGCCAGCAGTGACAGGGAGCGGAGCACTGAAGCTTTCTTT
TRBJ2-3,TRBV29-1,few,14,TRBD1,CSVEGTGGADTQYF,TGCAGCGTTGAAGGGACAGGGGGCGCAGATACGCAGTATTTT
TRBJ2-1,TRBV7-9,few,13,-,CASSLDGGDEQFF,TGTGCCAGCAGCTTAGATGGGGGCGATGAGCAGTTCTTC